This T cell receptor beta chain was captured by sequencing in a study of regulatory T cells in long-lasting Graves disease. This sample's time point: newly diagnosed GD, antithyroid drugs for less than 3 months. RNA isolated from PBMCs was used to make the TCR library. TCR beta libraries were built with iRepertoire HTBI primers and Arm-PCR of CDR3 regions. MiXCR was run by TCRdb on the multiplex PCR reads, yielding one entry per CDR3 protein. In the table there are under 400,000 distinct CDR3 sequences, approximately 16% of which are singletons. In germline, CDR1 is MNHNS, CDR2 SASEGT. This CDR3 region has 16 residues. The junction had 5 bases not matched to a gene; V was cut back by 5 bases and J by 0 bases. The same specimen was also included in a second study, on T cells in Graves' hyperthyroidism and ophthalmopathy.

This sequence joins TRBV6-1 and TRBJ2-3; 10 bases agree with TRBD2. Sequencing was performed on peripheral blood mononuclear cells (PBMCs), taken at new diagnosis, from a patient treated with antithyroid drugs. The receptor was derived from a middle-aged man with Graves disease. The CDR3 DNA is TGTGCCAGCAGTCCCCAGACTAGCGGGAGCACAGATACGCAGTATTTT. It yields the protein CASSPQTSGSTDTQYF.